These 3 T cell receptor beta chains share one sample of origin, sequenced in a study of blood T cell repertoires in COVID-19. The protocol was immunoSEQ multiplex PCR, while the TCRdb copy is restricted to in-frame clones and leaves out a portion. The sample includes approximately 240,000 clones, 83% of them seen just once. The sample was peripheral blood. These receptors all stem from a woman aged 25 to 39 with COVID-19, enrolled during active disease.

This clone was recorded only once. The chain has TRBV2 and TRBJ1-2; 7 bases fit TRBD1. This CDR3 spans 16 amino acids. With 7 bases clipped from V and 4 bases from J, the junction kept 15 bases outside the gene matches. Germline loops: CDR1 SNHLY, CDR2 FYNNEI. CDR3 bases: TGTGCCAGCAAGAGGGGGCTCAACTATGTAGGCTATGGCTACACCTTC. Its translation: CASKRGLNYVGYGYTF.

J is TRBJ2-7 and V is TRBV5-5; the match to TRBD1 covers 9 bases. There are 14 residues in the CDR3. The V segment lost 4 bases and the J segment 3 bases; nucleotides outside the gene matches: 5. CDR1 and CDR2 from the germline V gene are SGHKS and YYEKEE (reference sequence). The CDR3 DNA sequence: TGTGCCAGCAGCCGGGGACAGGGAAACTACGAGCAGTACTTC. This gives the protein CASSRGQGNYEQYF.

CDR3 nucleotide sequence: TGTGCCAGCAGCCCTCACGGGGATACGCAGTATTTT. Translated: CASSPHGDTQYF. This chain connects TRBV3-1 (or the pseudogene TRBV3-2) to TRBJ2-3, with no clear D. Germline CDR1 LGHDT, CDR2 YNNKEL (reference sequence). With 4 bases removed from V and 6 bases from J, the gap between germline ends came to 8 bases. This CDR3 region has 12 residues.